The present T cell receptor beta chain was sequenced within a study of HIV-infected patients and healthy controls. There are 14 residues in the CDR3. From germline, CDR1 is LGHNA and CDR2 YNFKEQ. Each CDR3 protein is one row after TCRdb ran MiXCR on the 5' RACE reads. This sample yields around 67,000 distinct CDR3 sequences, of which roughly a sixth are seen a single time; under 6% belongs to the top ten. On this clonotype: One junction end disagrees with the germline gene, perhaps due to a read error.

The chain combines TRBV4-2 with TRBJ1-3; D is uncertain. The specimen sequenced was CD4+ T cells from blood. This clonotype was obtained from a human donor in good health. The CDR3 sequence is CASSQSGGSNTIYF. The CDR3, as DNA: TGCGCCAGCAGCCAGTCCGGAGGTTCAAACACCATATATTTT.